This TCR beta chain was sequenced during a study of blood T cell repertoires in COVID-19. Study details: The United States, Italy and Spain were the sources of the acute and convalescent COVID-19 samples. The analysed material was cDNA or gDNA that came from T cells, B-cell-depleted T cells, or PBMCs.

The CDR3 spans 13 residues. The V and J ends lost 6 bases and 4 bases, in that order; junction bases with no gene match: 5. Per the original methods: Scientists estimated how many nucleated cells there were by amplifying reference gene primers. The assay was immunoSEQ multiplex PCR, and TCRdb's table has in-frame clones only and misses some. V and J calls and clone size are those listed in that table; D and trimming were worked out from the DNA. Here the sample spans 150,000 to 170,000 clones, roughly 80% being singletons. The origin of this receptor is a woman between 55 and 75 years old with acute or convalescent COVID-19. The gene calls are TRBV12-3 or TRBV12-4 and TRBJ1-1, with 7 nucleotides matching TRBD1. Material for sequencing was peripheral blood. CDR3 loop: CASRFSGGTEAFF. The CDR3 region has the DNA TGTGCCAGCAGATTCTCAGGGGGCACTGAAGCTTTCTTT.